Each of the 27 T cell receptor beta chains below was sequenced from the same sample in a study of radiotherapy plus CTLA-4 blockade in lung cancer. Assay used: immunoSEQ multiplex PCR; TCRdb lists only in-frame clones, some missing. Found here are around 45,000 clones, roughly three quarters of them singletons; the top ten hold 11%. Source: peripheral blood, taken from a patient treated with radiotherapy plus ipilimumab. These receptors all stem from a human donor with non-small cell lung cancer who had stable disease on radiotherapy plus ipilimumab.

The chain employs TRBV7-8 and TRBJ1-2; 10 bases are shared with TRBD1. The CDR3 runs to 17 residues. J gave up 2 bases and V 1 base, and 7 bases lay outside the gene matches. Germline values: CDR1 SGHVS, CDR2 FQNEAQ. The CDR3 region has the DNA TGTGCCAGCAGCTTAGGCCGGACAGGGGGAACGAACTATGGCTACACCTTC. Its protein product is CASSLGRTGGTNYGYTF.

The chain has TRBV6-1 and TRBJ1-6; D perhaps matches TRBD1 (6 bases). Germline lookup yields CDR1 MNHNS and CDR2 SASEGT. Deletions cut 11 bases from V and 4 bases from J, with 15 bases between. CDR3 size: 14 residues. CDR3 sequence reads: CACFQGQYNSPLHF. The CDR3 DNA is TGTGCCTGTTTCCAGGGACAATATAATTCACCCCTCCACTTT.

The sample holds one count of this clone. The J gene is TRBJ2-6, the V gene TRBV28; D gene ambiguous. Trimming shortened V by 2 bases and J by 1 base, and 6 bases separated the two germline ends. Germline V CDR1 and CDR2: MDHEN, SYDVKM. CDR3 length: 15 residues. Here the CDR3 reads CASSLRLSGANVLTF. DNA for the CDR3: TGTGCCAGCAGTTTAAGGCTATCTGGGGCCAACGTCCTGACTTTC.

The V gene is TRBV29-1, the J gene TRBJ1-5; D gene unclear. Germline V lookup: CDR1 SQVTM, CDR2 ANQGSEA. Deletions cut 7 bases from V and 4 bases from J, with 14 bases between. The CDR3 contains 13 residues. CDR3: CSAADGVNQPQHF. The CDR3 DNA sequence: TGCAGCGCGGCGGACGGGGTTAATCAGCCCCAGCATTTT. The full variable domain, completed using reference TRBV29-1 and TRBJ1-5, is SAVISQKPSRDICQRGTSLTIQCQVDSQVTMMFWYRQQPGQSLTLIATANQGSEATYESGFVIDKFPISRPNLTFSTLTVSNMSPEDSSIYLCSAADGVNQPQHFGDGTRLSIL.

V is TRBV9 and J is TRBJ1-1, with D possibly being TRBD1 (5 bases). V was pared by 0 bases and J by 6 bases, with 9 bases between. This CDR3 has 13 amino acids. The germline V gene has CDR1 SGDLS and CDR2 YYNGEE. CDR3 loop: CASSVGQRAEAFF. CDR3 nucleotides: TGTGCCAGCAGCGTAGGACAGCGCGCTGAAGCTTTCTTT. The full variable domain, in which reference TRBV9 and TRBJ1-1 provide the parts outside the CDR3, is DSGVTQTPKHLITATGQRVTLRCSPRSGDLSVYWYQQSLDQGLQFLIQYYNGEERAKGNILERFSAQQFPDLHSELNLSSLELGDSALYFCASSVGQRAEAFFGQGTRLTVV.

This clone was found a few times. The CDR3 loop is CASSTDIIDKNIQYF. In nucleotides, the CDR3 is TGTGCCAGCTCTACAGACATTATTGACAAAAACATTCAGTACTTC. The chain joins TRBV6-6 to TRBJ2-4; no firm D call. CDR1 and CDR2 from the germline V gene are MNHNY and SVGAGI (reference sequence). The CDR3 has 15 amino acids. V lost 8 bases and J 3 bases, leaving 17 bases between the germline ends.

The chain combines TRBV19 with TRBJ1-2; weak D call: TRBD1 (6 bases). This CDR3 has 15 residues. Germline V gene lookup returns CDR1 LNHDA and CDR2 SQIVND (reference sequence). The V end lost 3 bases, the J end lost 1 base, and 12 bases lay between the germline ends. CDR3 sequence (DNA): TGTGCCAGTAGTATTACAGGGTTGGATAACTATGGCTACACCTTC. Translation: CASSITGLDNYGYTF.

The gene calls are TRBV29-1 and TRBJ2-2; 7 nucleotides align to TRBD1. V shed 4 bases and J 7 bases; nucleotides not matched to a gene: 6. Germline V lookup: CDR1 SQVTM, CDR2 ANQGSEA. This CDR3 is 13 amino acids long. The chain's CDR3 is CSVVRGPGGELFF. The CDR3, as DNA: TGCAGCGTTGTAAGGGGGCCCGGCGGGGAGCTGTTTTTT.

J is TRBJ1-6 and V is TRBV28; D is perhaps TRBD1 (5 bases). This CDR3 is 14 amino acids long. From germline, CDR1 is MDHEN and CDR2 SYDVKM. The germline V and J ends were trimmed by 4 bases and 8 bases, with 12 bases remaining between them. The DNA for the CDR3 is TGTGCCAGCAGTTCGGCAGGGTCATATTCACCCCTCCACTTT. Translation gives CASSSAGSYSPLHF.

The sample holds a few counts of this clone. The gene calls are TRBV28 and TRBJ1-5, with 11 bases identical to TRBD1. The CDR3 has 16 residues. Trimming took 4 bases from V and 2 from J; bases not matched to a gene: 4. The germline V gene encodes CDR1 MDHEN and CDR2 SYDVKM. The CDR3 coding sequence is TGTGCCAGCAGTTCGCCGGGACAGGGGGGCAATCAGCCCCAGCATTTT. Amino acids: CASSSPGQGGNQPQHF.

This clone came up a few times. The DNA for the CDR3 is TGCGCCAGCAGCCCAGCGGGCCATTCACCCCTCCACTTT. It encodes CASSPAGHSPLHF. The chain has TRBV4-1 and TRBJ1-6; D unresolved. Per the germline V gene, CDR1 is MGHRA and CDR2 is YSYEKL. This CDR3 region has 13 residues. V was pared by 4 bases and J by 8 bases, with 9 bases between.

The rearrangement links TRBV9 to TRBJ2-7; 7 nucleotides line up with TRBD2. Looked up from germline, CDR1 is SGDLS and CDR2 is YYNGEE. V gave up 4 bases and J gave up 4 bases; unmatched junction bases: 8. The CDR3 is 14 residues long. DNA for the CDR3: TGTGCCAGCAGCCCCCAGGGACTAAGATACGAGCAGTACTTC. Protein sequence: CASSPQGLRYEQYF.

This clone turned up a few times. The rearrangement links TRBV30 to TRBJ1-1; D gene uncertain. Trimming stripped 5 bases from V and 0 bases from J, with 10 bases between. The CDR3 is made up of 13 amino acids. Germline values: CDR1 GTSNPN, CDR2 SVGIG (reference sequence). The CDR3 DNA reads TGTGCCTGGCAAACAGCCTTGAACACTGAAGCTTTCTTT. Its translation is CAWQTALNTEAFF.

The chain is built from TRBV7-2 and TRBJ1-5; TRBD1 is a possible D gene (5 bases). Trimming shortened V by 2 bases and J by 6 bases, and 11 bases separated the two germline ends. CDR3 length equals 14 residues. The germline V gene has CDR1 SGHTA and CDR2 FQGNSA. The CDR3 sequence is CASSLTEGSQPQHF. The CDR3 DNA sequence: TGTGCCAGCAGCTTAACAGAGGGGTCTCAGCCCCAGCATTTT.

This chain connects TRBV6-4 to TRBJ1-1, with a possible D match to TRBD1 (5 bases). The CDR3 is made up of 14 amino acids. V was pared by 2 bases and J by 5 bases, with 12 bases between. Germline V gives CDR1 MRHNA, CDR2 SNTAGT. The CDR3 region is CASSDGQGGTEAFF. The CDR3 region has the DNA TGTGCCAGCAGTGACGGGCAGGGTGGGACTGAAGCTTTCTTT.

The rearrangement links TRBV28 to TRBJ1-3; 9 bases are a match to TRBD1. After removal of 1 base from V and 2 bases from J, the junction contained 3 bases not matched to a gene. The CDR3 runs to 16 residues. The germline V gene has CDR1 MDHEN and CDR2 SYDVKM. In nucleotides, the CDR3 is TGTGCCAGCAGTTTATTGGGGACAGGGCCTGGAAACACCATATATTTT. Translating it yields CASSLLGTGPGNTIYF.

This chain uses TRBV6-5 with TRBJ1-2, with 9 bases identical to TRBD1. The CDR3 spans 13 residues. The J segment lost 8 bases and the V segment lost 2 bases, leaving 3 bases of the junction unmatched. CDR1 MNHEY and CDR2 SVGAGI come from the germline V gene. In DNA, the CDR3 is TGTGCCAGCAGTTACCCGGACAGGGGAGGCTACACCTTC. Its translation is CASSYPDRGGYTF.

This clone was observed a few times. The chain joins TRBV18 to TRBJ1-6; TRBD1 agrees at 9 bases. Germline trimming cut 6 bases from V and 3 bases from J; bases unmatched to any gene: 3. Germline CDR1 reads KGHSH; CDR2 reads LQKENI. CDR3 length: 15 amino acids. CDR3 sequence: CASSRTGDYNSPLHF. CDR3 sequence (DNA): TGTGCCAGCTCCCGGACAGGGGACTATAATTCACCCCTCCACTTT.

This clone was found once. The genes are TRBV6-1 and TRBJ1-2; D gene ambiguous. V shed 3 bases and J shed 11 bases, with 19 bases lying between them. CDR3 size: 14 residues. CDR1 is MNHNS and CDR2 is SASEGT in the germline V gene. The CDR3 spells CASSDSGETIGYTF. CDR3 DNA: TGTGCCAGCAGTGATTCAGGCGAGACTATAGGGTACACCTTC.

The chain joins TRBV5-1 to TRBJ1-2, with 8 bases matching TRBD1. The V gene's germline CDR1 is SGHRS and CDR2 YFSETQ. This CDR3 has 15 residues. V shed 0 bases, J shed 2 bases, and the junction held 3 bases outside the gene matches. The CDR3 DNA is TGCGCCAGCAGCTTGGGGACAGGGACGAACTATGGCTACACCTTC. Translation: CASSLGTGTNYGYTF.

CDR3: CATSRDQGAGNTIYF. As DNA, the CDR3 is TGTGCCACCAGCAGAGACCAGGGGGCTGGAAACACCATATATTTT. V is TRBV15 and J is TRBJ1-3; 7 nucleotides match TRBD1. The CDR3 is made up of 15 amino acids. Germline lookup yields CDR1 LNHNV and CDR2 YYDKDF (reference sequence). V lost 0 bases and J lost 2; bases outside the gene matches: 1.

The CDR3 region is CASSPGRDAGYGYTF. The CDR3 DNA sequence: TGTGCCAGCAGCCCGGGGCGAGACGCCGGGTATGGCTACACCTTC. The J gene is TRBJ1-2, the V gene TRBV5-4; TRBD1 might be the D (5 bases). CDR1 SGHNT and CDR2 YYREEE come from the germline V gene (reference sequence). The CDR3 covers 15 residues. Trimming took off 4 bases at V and 5 bases at J, with 18 bases between the two ends.

A few counts support this clone. The chain employs TRBV10-1 and TRBJ2-2; TRBD1 matches at 8 bases. Germline V lookup: CDR1 WNHNN, CDR2 SYGVQD (reference sequence). The CDR3 spans 14 residues. J was trimmed by 3 bases and V by 8 bases; bases with no gene match: 5. This chain's CDR3 is CASRRGLDTGELFF. In DNA form, the CDR3 reads TGCGCCAGCCGCAGGGGGCTCGACACCGGGGAGCTGTTTTTT.

The sample holds one count of this clone. This rearrangement joins TRBV5-4 to TRBJ1-2; 7 bases fit TRBD1. Unmatched junction bases numbered 4, after V lost 0 bases and J lost 8 bases. The CDR3 spans 13 residues. Looked up from germline, CDR1 is SGHNT and CDR2 is YYREEE (reference sequence). The CDR3 loop is CASSLGQGKGYTF. CDR3 bases: TGTGCCAGCAGCTTGGGACAGGGCAAGGGCTACACCTTC.

This clone occurred a few times. V gene TRBV27 combines with J gene TRBJ1-1, with 11 bases that match TRBD1. V shed 6 bases, J shed 1 base, and the junction held 4 bases outside the gene matches. This CDR3 has 15 residues. Germline assignment: CDR1 MNHEY and CDR2 SMNVEV (reference sequence). DNA of the CDR3: TGTGCCAGCAGCGGACAGGGGGCTTGGAACACTGAAGCTTTCTTT. Translation: CASSGQGAWNTEAFF.

V is TRBV7-2 and J is TRBJ1-2; 7 positions agree with TRBD1. CDR3 length: 13 amino acids. Germline CDR1 SGHTA, CDR2 FQGNSA. J was trimmed by 7 bases and V by 5 bases; bases with no gene match: 7. DNA of the CDR3: TGTGCCAGCAGCAAGACAGGGTTCTCTGGCTACACCTTC. Translated, it gives CASSKTGFSGYTF.

This clone was seen only once. CDR3 protein: CASSQVHSGTGGQGAKNIQYF. In nucleotides, the CDR3 is TGCGCCAGCAGCCAAGTCCATTCCGGGACAGGGGGCCAGGGGGCCAAAAACATTCAGTACTTC. V usage is TRBV4-1 and J usage is TRBJ2-4, with 12 positions matching TRBD1. The CDR3 spans 21 residues. With 1 base clipped from V and 1 base from J, the junction kept 14 bases outside the gene matches. Germline CDR1 is MGHRA and CDR2 is YSYEKL.